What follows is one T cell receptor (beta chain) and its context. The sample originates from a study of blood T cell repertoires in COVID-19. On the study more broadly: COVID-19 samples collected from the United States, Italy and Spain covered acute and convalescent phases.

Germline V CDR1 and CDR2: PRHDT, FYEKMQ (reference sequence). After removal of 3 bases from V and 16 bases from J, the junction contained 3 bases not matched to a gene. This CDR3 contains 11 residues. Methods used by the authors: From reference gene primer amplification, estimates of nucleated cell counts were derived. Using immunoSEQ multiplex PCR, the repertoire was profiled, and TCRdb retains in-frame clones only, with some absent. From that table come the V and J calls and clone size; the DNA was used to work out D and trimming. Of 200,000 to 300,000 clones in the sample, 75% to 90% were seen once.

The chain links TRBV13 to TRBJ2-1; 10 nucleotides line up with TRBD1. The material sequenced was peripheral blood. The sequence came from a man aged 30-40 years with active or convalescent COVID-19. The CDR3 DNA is TGTGCCAGCAGCTTGGGGACAGGGGTTTTCTTC. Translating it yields CASSLGTGVFF.